This TCR beta chain was obtained from a study of cytomegalovirus exposure and HLA in healthy donors. There are 12 residues in the CDR3. Germline V lookup: CDR1 WNHNN, CDR2 SYGVQD (reference sequence). V was shortened by 6 bases and J by 9 bases, with 11 bases between the two germline ends. The PCR was carried out with 60 Vbeta primers and 13 Jbeta primers. The protocol was immunoSEQ multiplex PCR, while the TCRdb copy is restricted to in-frame clones and leaves out a portion. Of about 130,000 clones listed, over 70% are singletons. The chain couples TRBV10-1 to TRBJ2-2; D possibly corresponds to TRBD2 (6 bases). The clonotype comes from a man aged 18 to 35 in good health and CMV-seropositive. Sequencing was performed on PBMCs. The CDR3 bases are TGCGCCAGCAGCGGGGGTACACGGGAGCTGTTTTTT. Translation gives CASSGGTRELFF.